This TCR beta chain was retrieved from a study of T cell responses to AZD1222 COVID-19 vaccine (dated by TCRdb to the early 2020s). For the wider study: Because spike-specific TCR depth and breadth did not differ between the two schedules, AZD1222 recipients who got a second dose at roughly 4 weeks were pooled with those who got a second dose at roughly 12 weeks. TCR sequencing was performed for 230 to 250 trial participants, of whom about 200 were given two doses of AZD1222 and approximately 25 were given two doses of MenACWY control vaccine. Trial participants were enrolled by age into 18-55, 56-69 and 70-plus year subgroups, with around 150, 28 and 57 TCR-sequenced participants respectively.

Of note for this clone: Its antigen remains undetermined. Per-nucleotide qualities are absent, and no much larger clonotype sits a single base away.

This specimen's time point label, interpreted: baseline before first vaccination. Vaccinee samples were obtained from the UK trials COV001 and COV002, which included a single-blind randomized controlled phase 2/3 trial of AZD1222 (ChAdOx1 nCoV-19) in healthy adults. Trial participant PBMC samples were collected at day 0 and day 28 after the second dose for TCRbeta chain sequencing. The CDR3 regions of human TCRbeta chains were analyzed by immunosequencing. The authors' pipeline ran thus. TCRs in the repertoires were compared against a reference library of SARS-CoV-2-specific TCRs that had been generated with the MIRA antigen-specificity platform. Breadth was defined as the fraction of unique TCRs that were SARS-CoV-2-associated, and depth was defined as the fraction of total T cells that were SARS-CoV-2-associated. Using the MIRA data, every spike-specific TCR was mapped to the spike region that the TCR reacted to and assigned to either a CD4 or a CD8 class. Log10-transformed breadth and depth values were compared by one-way ANOVA with Sidak's multiple comparisons tests. TCRdb retrieved this table from immuneACCESS and kept in-frame rearrangements only. Not all clones are present; in checked studies, unresolved V genes account for under half, and no reason is known for the remainder. The V and J calls and clone size are taken from that table; D and trimming were inferred from the DNA. This sample is represented by 110,000 to 150,000 clones; more than 85% of them were singletons. Around 5% of the sample goes to the ten largest clones.

Paper-wide results and their limitations: CD4 TCRs associated with the vaccine covered the entire spike protein, and the dominant responses were in regions 160-218 and 743-854. Nearly half of unique spike-specific TCRs reportedly recognized epitopes outside regions mutated in the B.1.351 and B.1.1.7 variants. Participants were mostly white British, with more females than males. The authors suggested clonal diversity may have been underestimated. After two AZD1222 doses, both the breadth and the depth of spike-specific TCRs were significantly higher than at day 0 and than in MenACWY recipients. Conclusions about previously exposed vaccinees are limited, since just five to seven AZD1222 recipients were seropositive for SARS-CoV-2 at baseline. In the small 56-69-year group, the increase in depth fell short of significance, most likely because of low power. Because no day 14 peak-response samples were available, the repertoires could be characterized only after the peak T cell response.

The sequencing here drew on peripheral blood, taken on day 0 of AZD1222 vaccination. The clonotype was recovered from an adult in good health.

The CDR3 has the sequence CASGLVPGGSQETQYF. The sequenced DNA: TGTGCTAGTGGTTTGGTACCAGGGGGCAGCCAAGAGACCCAGTACTTC. The rearrangement combines TRBV12-5 with TRBJ2-5; 8 bases in the junction line up with TRBD1. CDR3 length: 16 amino acids, cysteine to phenylalanine. This entry keeps only the CDR3 DNA: 48 bases, framed from base 1. Trimming removed 0 bases from V and 1 base from J; the gene matches leave 4 bases unexplained. The germline V gene specifies LGHNT as CDR1 and FRNRAP as CDR2. With all but the CDR3 taken from the reference TRBV12-5 and TRBJ2-5 genes, the full variable domain is: DARVTQTPRHKVTEMGQEVTMRCQPILGHNTVFWYRQTMMQGLELLAYFRNRAPLDDSGMPKDRFSAEMPDATLATLKIQPSEPRDSAVYFCASGLVPGGSQETQYFGPGTRLLVL.